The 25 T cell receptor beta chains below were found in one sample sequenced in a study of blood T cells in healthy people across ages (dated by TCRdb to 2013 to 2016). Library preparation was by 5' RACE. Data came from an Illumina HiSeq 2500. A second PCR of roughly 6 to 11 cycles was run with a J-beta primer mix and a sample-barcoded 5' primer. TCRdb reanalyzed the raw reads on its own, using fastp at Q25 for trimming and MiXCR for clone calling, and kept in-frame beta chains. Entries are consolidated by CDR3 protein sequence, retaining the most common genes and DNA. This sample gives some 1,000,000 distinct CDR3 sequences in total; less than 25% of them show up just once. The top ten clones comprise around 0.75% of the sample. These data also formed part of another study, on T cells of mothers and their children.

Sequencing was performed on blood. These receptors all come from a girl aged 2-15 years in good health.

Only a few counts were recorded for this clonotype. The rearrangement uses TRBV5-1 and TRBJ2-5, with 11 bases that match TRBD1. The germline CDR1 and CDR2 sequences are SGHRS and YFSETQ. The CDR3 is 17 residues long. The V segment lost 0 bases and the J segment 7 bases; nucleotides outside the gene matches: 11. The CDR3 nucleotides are TGCGCCAGCAGCTTGGTGGTCGGGACAGGGGGTTCGGGGACCCAGTACTTC. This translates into CASSLVVGTGGSGTQYF.

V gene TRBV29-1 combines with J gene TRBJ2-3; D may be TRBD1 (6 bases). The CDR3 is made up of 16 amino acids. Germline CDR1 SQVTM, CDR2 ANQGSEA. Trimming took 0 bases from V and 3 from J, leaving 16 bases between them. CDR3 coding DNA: TGCAGCGTTGAAGATCGCGGCAGGGGTCTTACAGATACGCAGTATTTT. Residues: CSVEDRGRGLTDTQYF.

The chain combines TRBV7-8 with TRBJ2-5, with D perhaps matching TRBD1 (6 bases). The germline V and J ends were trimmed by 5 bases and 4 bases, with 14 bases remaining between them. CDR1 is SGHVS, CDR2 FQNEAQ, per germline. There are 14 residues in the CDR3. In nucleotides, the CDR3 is TGTGCCAGCAGCCCCCGACAGGTGGGAGAGACCCAGTACTTC. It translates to CASSPRQVGETQYF.

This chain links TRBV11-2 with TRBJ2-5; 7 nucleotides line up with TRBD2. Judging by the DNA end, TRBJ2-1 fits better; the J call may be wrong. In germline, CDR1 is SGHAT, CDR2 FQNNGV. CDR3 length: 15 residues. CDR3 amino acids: CASRPKGGSIYEQFF. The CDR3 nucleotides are TGTGCCAGCAGACCGAAAGGCGGGAGTATCTATGAGCAGTTCTTC.

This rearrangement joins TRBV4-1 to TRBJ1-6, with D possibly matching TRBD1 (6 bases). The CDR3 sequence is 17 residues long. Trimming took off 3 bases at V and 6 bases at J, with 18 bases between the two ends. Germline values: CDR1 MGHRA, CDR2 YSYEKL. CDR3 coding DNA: TGCGCCAGCAGCCAGCGACAGGAAGTATCATCTAATTCACCCCTCCACTTT. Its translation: CASSQRQEVSSNSPLHF.

For the CDR3, the DNA is TGTGCCAGCAGCTTAGACAGATCCGGGGAGCTGTTTTTT. This encodes CASSLDRSGELFF. The V gene is TRBV7-2, the J gene TRBJ2-2; D not certain. The CDR3 spans 13 residues. V was cut by 1 base and J by 6 bases, with 6 bases left in between. Germline V gene data show CDR1 as SGHTA and CDR2 as FQGNSA.

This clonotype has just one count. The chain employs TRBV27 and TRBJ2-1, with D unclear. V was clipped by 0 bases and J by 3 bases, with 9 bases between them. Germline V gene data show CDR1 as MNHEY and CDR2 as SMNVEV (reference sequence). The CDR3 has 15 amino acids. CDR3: CASSLSRGFYNEQFF. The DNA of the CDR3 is TGTGCCAGCAGTTTATCCCGAGGCTTCTACAATGAGCAGTTCTTC.

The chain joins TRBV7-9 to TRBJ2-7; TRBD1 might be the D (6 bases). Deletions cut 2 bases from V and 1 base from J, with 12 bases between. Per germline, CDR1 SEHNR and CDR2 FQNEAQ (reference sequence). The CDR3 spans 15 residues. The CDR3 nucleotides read TGTGCCAGCAGCTTATCCGGGACAAGATCCTACGAGCAGTACTTC. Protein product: CASSLSGTRSYEQYF.

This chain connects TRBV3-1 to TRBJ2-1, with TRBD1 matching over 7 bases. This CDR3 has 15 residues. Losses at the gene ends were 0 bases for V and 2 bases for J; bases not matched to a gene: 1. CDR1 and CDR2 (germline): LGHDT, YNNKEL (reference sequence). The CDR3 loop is CASSQDQGAYNEQFF. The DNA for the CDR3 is TGTGCCAGCAGCCAAGACCAGGGGGCCTACAATGAGCAGTTCTTC.

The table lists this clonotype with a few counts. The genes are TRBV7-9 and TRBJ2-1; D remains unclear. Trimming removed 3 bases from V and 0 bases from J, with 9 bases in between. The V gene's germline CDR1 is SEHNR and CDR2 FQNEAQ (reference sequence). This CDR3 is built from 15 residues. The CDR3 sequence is CASSFLRSSYNEQFF. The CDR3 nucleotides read TGTGCCAGCAGCTTCCTACGGAGCTCCTACAATGAGCAGTTCTTC. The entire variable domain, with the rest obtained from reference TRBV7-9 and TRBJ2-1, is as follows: DTGVSQNPRHKITKRGQNVTFRCDPISEHNRLYWYRQTLGQGPEFLTYFQNEAQLEKSRLLSDRFSAERPKGSFSTLEIQRTEQGDSAMYLCASSFLRSSYNEQFFGPGTRLTVL.

The CDR3 loop reads CASSQYHLGPRETQYF. The CDR3 region has the DNA TGCGCCAGCAGCCAATACCACCTAGGGCCACGAGAGACCCAGTACTTC. V is TRBV4-3 and J is TRBJ2-5; no clear D gene. V lost 2 bases to trimming and J lost 4 bases, with 17 bases between them. This CDR3 region has 16 residues. Germline V gives CDR1 LGHNA, CDR2 YSLEER.

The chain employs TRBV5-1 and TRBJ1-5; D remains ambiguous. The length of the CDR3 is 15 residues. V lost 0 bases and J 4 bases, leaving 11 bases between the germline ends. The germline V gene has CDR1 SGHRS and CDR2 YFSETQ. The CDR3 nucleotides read TGCGCCAGCAGCTTGGGGACGCCGAAGAATCAGCCCCAGCATTTT. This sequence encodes CASSLGTPKNQPQHF.

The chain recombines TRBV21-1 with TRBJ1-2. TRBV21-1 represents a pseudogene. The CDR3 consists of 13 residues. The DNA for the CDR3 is TGTGCCAGCCGGACAGGGCTTGCCTGTGGCTACACCTTC. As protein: CASRTGLACGYTF.

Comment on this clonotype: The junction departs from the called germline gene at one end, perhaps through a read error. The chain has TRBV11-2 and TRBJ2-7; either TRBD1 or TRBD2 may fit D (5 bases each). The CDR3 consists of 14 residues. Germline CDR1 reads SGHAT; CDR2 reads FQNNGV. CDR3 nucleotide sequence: TGTGCCAGCAGCTTAGATTGGGGGTCCTACCAGCAGTACTTC. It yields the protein CASSLDWGSYQQYF.

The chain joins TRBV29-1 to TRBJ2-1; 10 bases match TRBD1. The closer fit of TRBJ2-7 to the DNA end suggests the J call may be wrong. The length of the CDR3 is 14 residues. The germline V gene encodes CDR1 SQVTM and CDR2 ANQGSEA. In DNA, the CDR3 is TGCAGCGTGGGTGCGGGGACAGGGGTCTACGAGCAGTACTTC. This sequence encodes CSVGAGTGVYEQYF.

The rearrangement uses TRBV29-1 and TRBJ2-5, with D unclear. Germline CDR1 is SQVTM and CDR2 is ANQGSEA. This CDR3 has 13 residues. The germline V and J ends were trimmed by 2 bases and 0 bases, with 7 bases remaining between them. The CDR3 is CSVESGYQETQYF. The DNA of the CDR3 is TGCAGCGTTGAATCAGGCTACCAAGAGACCCAGTACTTC.

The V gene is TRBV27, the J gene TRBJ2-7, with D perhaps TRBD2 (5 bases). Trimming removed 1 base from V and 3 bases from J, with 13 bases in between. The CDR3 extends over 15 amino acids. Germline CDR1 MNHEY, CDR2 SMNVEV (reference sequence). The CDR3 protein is CASSLYGLTLYEQYF. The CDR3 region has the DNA TGTGCCAGCAGTTTATACGGACTGACCCTCTACGAGCAGTACTTC.

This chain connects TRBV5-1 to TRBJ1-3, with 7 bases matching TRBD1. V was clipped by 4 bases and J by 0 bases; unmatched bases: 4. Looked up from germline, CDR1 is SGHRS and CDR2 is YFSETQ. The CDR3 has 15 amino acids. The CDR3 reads CASSQGQISGNTIYF. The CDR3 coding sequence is TGCGCCAGCAGCCAGGGACAGATCTCTGGAAACACCATATATTTT.

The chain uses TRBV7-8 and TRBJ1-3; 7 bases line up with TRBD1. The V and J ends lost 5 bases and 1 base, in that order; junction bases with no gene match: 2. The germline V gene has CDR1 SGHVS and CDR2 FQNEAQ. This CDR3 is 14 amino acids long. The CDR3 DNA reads TGTGCCAGCAGCCACAGGGGATCTGGAAACACCATATATTTT. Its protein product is CASSHRGSGNTIYF.

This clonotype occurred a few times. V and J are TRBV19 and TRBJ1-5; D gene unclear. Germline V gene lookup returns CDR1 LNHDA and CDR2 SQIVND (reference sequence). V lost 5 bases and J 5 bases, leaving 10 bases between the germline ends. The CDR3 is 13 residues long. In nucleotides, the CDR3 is TGTGCCAGTAGTGAGTCACCAGATCAGCCCCAGCATTTT. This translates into CASSESPDQPQHF.

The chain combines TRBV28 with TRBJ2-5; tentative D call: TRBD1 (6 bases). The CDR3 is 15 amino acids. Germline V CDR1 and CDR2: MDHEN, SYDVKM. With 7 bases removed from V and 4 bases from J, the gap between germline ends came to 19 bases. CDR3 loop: CASNLKWGLGETQYF. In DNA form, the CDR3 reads TGTGCCAGCAACCTAAAGTGGGGGCTCGGAGAGACCCAGTACTTC.

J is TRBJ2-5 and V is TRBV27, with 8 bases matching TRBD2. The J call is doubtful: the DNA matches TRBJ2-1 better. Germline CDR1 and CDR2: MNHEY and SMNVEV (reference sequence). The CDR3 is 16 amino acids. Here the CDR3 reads CASSFPGVAGHNEQFF. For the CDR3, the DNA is TGTGCCAGCAGTTTCCCCGGGGTAGCGGGACACAATGAGCAGTTCTTC.

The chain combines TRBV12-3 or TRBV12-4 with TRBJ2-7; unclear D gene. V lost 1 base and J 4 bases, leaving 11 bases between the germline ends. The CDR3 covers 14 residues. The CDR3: CASSLGSMSYEQYF. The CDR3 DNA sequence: TGTGCCAGCAGTTTAGGGTCTATGTCGTACGAGCAGTACTTC.

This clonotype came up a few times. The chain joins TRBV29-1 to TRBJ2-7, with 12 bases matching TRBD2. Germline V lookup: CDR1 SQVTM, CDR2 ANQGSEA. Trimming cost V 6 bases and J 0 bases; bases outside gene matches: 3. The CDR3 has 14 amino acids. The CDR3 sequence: CSVTSGGYSYEQYF. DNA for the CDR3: TGCAGCGTCACTAGCGGGGGGTACTCCTACGAGCAGTACTTC.

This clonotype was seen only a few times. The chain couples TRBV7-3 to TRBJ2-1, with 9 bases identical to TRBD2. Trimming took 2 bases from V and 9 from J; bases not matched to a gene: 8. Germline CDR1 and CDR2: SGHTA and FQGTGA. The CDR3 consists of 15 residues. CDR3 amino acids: CASSLGAGGSSEQFF. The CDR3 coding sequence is TGTGCCAGCAGCTTAGGAGCGGGAGGTTCCAGTGAGCAGTTCTTC.